What follows describes a single TCR beta chain. CDR3 length: 17 residues. Looked up from germline, CDR1 is SGHTA and CDR2 is FQGTGA. V was clipped by 1 base and J by 1 base, with 13 bases between them. This specimen belongs to a study of blood T cell repertoires in COVID-19. Sequencing was performed with immunoSEQ multiplex PCR; in TCRdb, only in-frame clones are kept and a portion is missing. The sample comprises some 83,000 clones, 81% of which are singletons, and about 40% rests with the top ten. This sequence was found in a man older than 75 with acute or convalescent COVID-19. The sequenced sample consisted of peripheral blood. V and J are TRBV7-3 and TRBJ2-2, with a weak D call TRBD1 (6 bases). The CDR3 loop reads CASSLKFGQQNTGELFF. CDR3 nucleotide sequence: TGTGCCAGCAGCTTAAAGTTTGGACAGCAGAACACCGGGGAGCTGTTTTTT.